Sequencing of this T cell receptor (beta chain) was carried out in a study of cytomegalovirus exposure and HLA in healthy donors. Study-wide results and caveats: Cytomegalovirus-associated status was assigned to about 170 TCR beta chains. An Asian-associated ancestry cluster reportedly showed fewer N-insertions than the approximately 630-donor mean in a later analysis. Upon later analysis, TCR association rates were observed to vary by HLA locus, being highest for DRB1 and lowest for HLA-C. A later analysis linked a missense DCLRE1C variant to TCR beta V- and J-gene trimming.

Primers for the PCR totalled 60 Vbeta and 13 Jbeta. Sequencing used immunoSEQ multiplex PCR; TCRdb keeps in-frame clones, though not all of them. The table shows approximately 130,000 clones, with 80% occurring only once. Germline V gene data show CDR1 as SGHDT and CDR2 as YYEEEE. The CDR3 totals 15 residues. The V end lost 0 bases, the J end lost 0 bases, and 9 bases lay between the germline ends. This clone came up a few times. What it recognizes is unknown. This TCR came from a woman in her thirties or forties in good health and CMV-seronegative. The chain carries TRBV5-6 and TRBJ1-1; D unclear. The material sequenced was PBMCs. In DNA form, the CDR3 reads TGTGCCAGCAGCTTGGCCGTCAGGCTGAACACTGAAGCTTTCTTT. Its protein is CASSLAVRLNTEAFF.